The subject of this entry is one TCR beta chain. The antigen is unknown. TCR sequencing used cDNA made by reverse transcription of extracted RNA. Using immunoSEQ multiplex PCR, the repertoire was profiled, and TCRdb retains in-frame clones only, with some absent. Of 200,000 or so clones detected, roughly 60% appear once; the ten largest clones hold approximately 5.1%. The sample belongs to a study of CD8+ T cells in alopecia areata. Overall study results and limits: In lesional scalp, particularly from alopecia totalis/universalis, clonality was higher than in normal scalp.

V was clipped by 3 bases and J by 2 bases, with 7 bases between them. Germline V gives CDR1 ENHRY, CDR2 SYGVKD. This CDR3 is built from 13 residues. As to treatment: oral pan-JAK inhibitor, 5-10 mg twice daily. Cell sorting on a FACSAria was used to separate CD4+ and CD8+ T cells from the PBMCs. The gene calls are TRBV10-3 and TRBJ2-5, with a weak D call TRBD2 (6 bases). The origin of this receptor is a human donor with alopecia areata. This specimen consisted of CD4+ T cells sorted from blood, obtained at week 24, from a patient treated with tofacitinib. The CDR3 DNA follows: TGTGCCATCAGTGACGGACTACAAGAGACCCAGTACTTC. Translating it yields CAISDGLQETQYF.